These 26 T cell receptor beta chains came from one sample sequenced in a study of blood T cell repertoires in COVID-19. Profiled with immunoSEQ multiplex PCR; TCRdb holds only in-frame clones, not every one. Here the sample spans roughly 300,000 clones, approximately 86% being singletons. The specimen was PBMCs or T cells enriched from blood (not recorded which). These receptors originate from a middle-aged woman with acute COVID-19.

V is TRBV24-1 and J is TRBJ1-3, with a possible D match to TRBD1 (5 bases). The V and J ends lost 9 bases and 0 bases respectively, with 20 bases between them. Looked up from germline, CDR1 is KGHDR and CDR2 is SFDVKD. This CDR3 contains 17 residues. CDR3 in amino acids: CATSYRWGRSSGNTIYF. The CDR3 DNA follows: TGTGCCACCTCCTATCGATGGGGCAGGAGCTCTGGAAACACCATATATTTT.

The V gene is TRBV6-6, the J gene TRBJ1-2; D perhaps matches TRBD1 (5 bases). The CDR3 length is 12 residues. Germline CDR1 is MNHNY and CDR2 is SVGAGI (reference sequence). V was shortened by 6 bases and J by 4 bases, with 9 bases between the two germline ends. CDR3: CASSGQSYGYTF. The CDR3 nucleotides read TGTGCCAGCAGCGGACAATCCTATGGCTACACCTTC.

The rearrangement links TRBV2 to TRBJ1-6, with a tentative D call TRBD1 (5 bases). CDR3 length equals 13 residues. V dropped 6 bases and J dropped 2 bases, with 5 bases sitting between them. Germline values: CDR1 SNHLY, CDR2 FYNNEI. CDR3 DNA: TGTGCCAGCAGGGACACCTATAATTCACCCCTCCACTTT. It specifies CASRDTYNSPLHF.

CDR3 residues: CASGSDRGPYGYTF. In nucleotides, the CDR3 is TGTGCCAGCGGGTCGGACAGGGGGCCGTATGGCTACACCTTC. The chain is built from TRBV7-2 and TRBJ1-2; 11 nucleotides align to TRBD1. The germline V gene has CDR1 SGHTA and CDR2 FQGNSA. V shed 8 bases and J 5 bases; nucleotides not matched to a gene: 7. The CDR3 has 14 residues. The full variable domain, in which reference TRBV7-2 and TRBJ1-2 provide the parts outside the CDR3, is GAGVSQSPSNKVTEKGKDVELRCDPISGHTALYWYRQSLGQGLEFLIYFQGNSAPDKSGLPSDRFSAERTGGSVSTLTIQRTQQEDSAVYLCASGSDRGPYGYTFGSGTRLTVV.

The genes are TRBV3-1 (or the pseudogene TRBV3-2) and TRBJ2-1; 11 bases align to TRBD2. The CDR3 has 15 residues. Trimming cost V 6 bases and J 4 bases; bases outside gene matches: 5. Germline V CDR1 and CDR2: LGHDT, YNNKEL (reference sequence). The CDR3, as DNA: TGTGCCAGCAGTCTAACTAGCGGGGGTTACAATGAGCAGTTCTTC. It yields the protein CASSLTSGGYNEQFF.

V usage is TRBV7-2 and J usage is TRBJ2-5; D is undetermined. CDR3 length equals 14 residues. Germline values: CDR1 SGHTA, CDR2 FQGNSA. The V gene lost 5 bases and the J gene lost 1 base, with 11 bases spanning the gap. In DNA, the CDR3 is TGTGCCAGCAGCCCCCAGGCTGTCCAAGAGACCCAGTACTTC. It specifies CASSPQAVQETQYF.

The V call is TRBV10-3, the J call TRBJ2-1; D might be TRBD2 (5 bases). CDR1 is ENHRY and CDR2 is SYGVKD in the germline V gene. The CDR3 contains 14 residues. Trimming took 6 bases from V and 6 from J, leaving 15 bases between them. For the CDR3, the DNA is TGTGCCATCAGCCCTCCAATAGGAGGCAATGAGCAGTTCTTC. Translating it yields CAISPPIGGNEQFF.

The chain is built from TRBV19 and TRBJ2-1, with 10 bases aligning to TRBD2. CDR1 and CDR2 (germline): LNHDA, SQIVND (reference sequence). This CDR3 region has 16 residues. J gave up 4 bases and V 3 bases, and 6 bases lay outside the gene matches. Written as DNA, the CDR3 is TGTGCCAGTAGTATCATCCGGACTAGCGGATACAATGAGCAGTTCTTC. It translates to CASSIIRTSGYNEQFF.

The chain couples TRBV29-1 to TRBJ1-1, with D tentatively TRBD1 (6 bases). The CDR3 loop spans 14 amino acids. The germline gives CDR1 SQVTM, CDR2 ANQGSEA. Trimming stripped 3 bases from V and 1 base from J, with 12 bases between. CDR3 sequence: CSVDGQGPNTEAFF. The CDR3 DNA is TGCAGCGTTGATGGGCAGGGGCCGAACACTGAAGCTTTCTTT.

The chain has TRBV2 and TRBJ2-7, with TRBD2 identical over 7 bases. From germline, CDR1 is SNHLY and CDR2 FYNNEI. The CDR3 runs to 14 residues. Trimming at V came to 3 bases and at J to 3 bases, leaving 5 bases not matched to a gene. Written as DNA, the CDR3 is TGTGCCAGCAGTGATGGACGGGGGGACTACGAGCAGTACTTC. Amino acid sequence: CASSDGRGDYEQYF.

V and J are TRBV19 and TRBJ1-6; 10 nucleotides match TRBD1. The CDR3 consists of 15 residues. Germline lookup yields CDR1 LNHDA and CDR2 SQIVND (reference sequence). Trimming removed 5 bases from V and 9 bases from J; junction bases left unmatched: 7. In DNA, the CDR3 is TGTGCCAGTAGTCCAGCTAGGGACAGGGGTTCACCCCTCCACTTT. It encodes CASSPARDRGSPLHF. The full variable domain, rest sourced from reference TRBV19 and TRBJ1-6, is DGGITQSPKYLFRKEGQNVTLSCEQNLNHDAMYWYRQDPGQGLRLIYYSQIVNDFQKGDIAEGYSVSREKKESFPLTVTSAQKNPTAFYLCASSPARDRGSPLHFGNGTRLTVT.

V usage is TRBV6-4 and J usage is TRBJ2-3; 7 positions match TRBD2. CDR1 MRHNA and CDR2 SNTAGT come from the germline V gene. This CDR3 contains 14 residues. Trimming took 5 bases from V and 2 from J; bases not matched to a gene: 4. The CDR3 coding sequence is TGTGCCAGCAGTCCAGCGGGATTCACAGATACGCAGTATTTT. Residues: CASSPAGFTDTQYF.

The genes are TRBV5-1 and TRBJ1-1, with TRBD1 as a possible D gene (6 bases). The V gene's germline CDR1 is SGHRS and CDR2 YFSETQ. This CDR3 region has 15 residues. V was clipped by 4 bases and J by 3 bases, with 16 bases between them. This CDR3 reads CASSTDTGFDTEAFF. The CDR3 DNA is TGCGCCAGCAGCACCGATACAGGGTTTGACACTGAAGCTTTCTTT.

This chain connects TRBV10-3 to TRBJ1-2, with 12 nucleotides matching TRBD1. This CDR3 region has 14 residues. V lost 5 bases and J lost 6; bases outside the gene matches: 4. In germline, CDR1 is ENHRY, CDR2 SYGVKD. This CDR3 is CAISSGTGGHGYTF. CDR3 bases: TGTGCCATCAGTTCCGGGACAGGGGGCCATGGCTACACCTTC.

V usage is TRBV5-1 and J usage is TRBJ1-2, with no clear D. CDR3 length equals 14 residues. V lost 2 bases, J lost 3 bases, and 11 bases lay in between. The germline V gene has CDR1 SGHRS and CDR2 YFSETQ. For the CDR3, the DNA is TGCGCCAGCAGCTTCACGGGAGACGACTATGGCTACACCTTC. Its protein is CASSFTGDDYGYTF.

This sequence joins TRBV19 and TRBJ1-5, with D perhaps matching TRBD1 (5 bases). In germline, CDR1 is LNHDA, CDR2 SQIVND (reference sequence). The length of the CDR3 is 15 residues. The ends were cut back, 7 bases at V and 2 bases at J, with 15 bases in the middle. CDR3 in amino acids: CASTPGGGGNQPQHF. CDR3 in DNA: TGTGCCAGTACCCCCGGCGGGGGGGGCAATCAGCCCCAGCATTTT.

The genes are TRBV18 and TRBJ2-1; 9 nucleotides match TRBD2. The CDR3 consists of 14 residues. Per the germline V gene, CDR1 is KGHSH and CDR2 is LQKENI. The J segment lost 12 bases and the V segment lost 3 bases, leaving 9 bases of the junction unmatched. CDR3 DNA sequence: TGTGCCAGCTCACCGACTAGCGGCCGGCAATCGCAGTTCTTC. Its translation is CASSPTSGRQSQFF.

The chain couples TRBV6-5 to TRBJ1-2; a weak D match, TRBD1 (5 bases). V was cut by 2 bases and J by 6 bases, with 16 bases left in between. The CDR3 sequence is 15 residues long. Germline V gene data show CDR1 as MNHEY and CDR2 as SVGAGI. The CDR3 nucleotides are TGTGCCAGCAGTTACCTCAGGGAGGAGCACAATGGCTACACCTTC. It is translated as CASSYLREEHNGYTF.

The genes are TRBV9 and TRBJ2-3; 7 bases match TRBD2. This CDR3 is built from 18 residues. CDR1 SGDLS and CDR2 YYNGEE come from the germline V gene. The trim removed 4 bases at V and 6 bases at J, leaving 20 bases unmatched. In DNA, the CDR3 is TGTGCCAGCAGCTCGAGGACAAGCATGGGGGGGAGTAAGGATACGCAGTATTTT. Protein product: CASSSRTSMGGSKDTQYF.

V gene TRBV6-6 combines with J gene TRBJ1-3; D remains unclear. This CDR3 region has 13 residues. V lost 2 bases, J lost 0 bases, and 2 bases lay in between. The germline V gene has CDR1 MNHNY and CDR2 SVGAGI (reference sequence). The CDR3 nucleotides read TGTGCCAGCAGTTACCGCTCTGGAAACACCATATATTTT. Protein product: CASSYRSGNTIYF.

The chain carries TRBV7-9 and TRBJ2-7, with D possibly matching TRBD2 (6 bases). Trimming removed 1 base from V and 6 bases from J, with 13 bases in between. The germline CDR1 and CDR2 sequences are SEHNR and FQNEAQ (reference sequence). The CDR3 extends over 14 amino acids. CDR3 DNA: TGTGCCAGCAGCTTAGAGGCGGGACGTCGCGAGCAGTACTTC. It encodes CASSLEAGRREQYF. The complete variable domain, with remaining parts taken from reference TRBV7-9 and TRBJ2-7, reads DTGVSQNPRHKITKRGQNVTFRCDPISEHNRLYWYRQTLGQGPEFLTYFQNEAQLEKSRLLSDRFSAERPKGSFSTLEIQRTEQGDSAMYLCASSLEAGRREQYFGPGTRLTVT.

This clone was observed a single time. The genes are TRBV5-6 and TRBJ2-1; a weak D match, TRBD1 (5 bases). Trimming pared 3 bases from V and 2 bases from J, leaving 9 bases between. Germline CDR1 and CDR2: SGHDT and YYEEEE. The CDR3 is 14 residues long. DNA of the CDR3: TGTGCCAGCAGCTACGACAGTACCTACAATGAGCAGTTCTTC. Protein: CASSYDSTYNEQFF.

This clone appeared a single time. This chain connects TRBV29-1 to TRBJ2-5; 9 positions agree with TRBD1. Germline V gives CDR1 SQVTM, CDR2 ANQGSEA. The V gene end was trimmed by 7 bases and the J gene end by 7 bases; junction bases not matched to a gene: 7. The length of the CDR3 is 12 residues. The CDR3 is CSGRQGVGTQYF. The CDR3 bases are TGCAGCGGCCGACAGGGGGTAGGGACCCAGTACTTC.

V usage is TRBV18 and J usage is TRBJ1-1; no firm D call. V was cut by 2 bases and J by 14 bases, with 18 bases left in between. Germline V lookup: CDR1 KGHSH, CDR2 LQKENI. The CDR3 is made up of 13 amino acids. The CDR3 DNA follows: TGTGCCAGCTCACCAGATGCGGGCGGTACGGCGTTCTTT. Amino acid sequence: CASSPDAGGTAFF.

V gene TRBV18 combines with J gene TRBJ1-2; 8 nucleotides align to TRBD1. The CDR3 covers 16 residues. CDR1 is KGHSH and CDR2 is LQKENI in the germline V gene. Trimming removed 4 bases from V and 3 bases from J; junction bases left unmatched: 10. The CDR3: CASSLNSGTGDYGYTF. CDR3 nucleotide sequence: TGTGCCAGCTCACTGAATTCCGGGACAGGAGACTATGGCTACACCTTC.

This clone appeared a single time. This chain uses TRBV4-3 with TRBJ2-7; weak D call: TRBD1 (5 bases). The CDR3 covers 15 residues. Looked up from germline, CDR1 is LGHNA and CDR2 is YSLEER. V was shortened by 1 base and J by 2 bases, with 12 bases between the two germline ends. CDR3 sequence (DNA): TGCGCCAGCAGCCAAGTTCAGGGCAGGGCCTACGAGCAGTACTTC. Protein sequence: CASSQVQGRAYEQYF.